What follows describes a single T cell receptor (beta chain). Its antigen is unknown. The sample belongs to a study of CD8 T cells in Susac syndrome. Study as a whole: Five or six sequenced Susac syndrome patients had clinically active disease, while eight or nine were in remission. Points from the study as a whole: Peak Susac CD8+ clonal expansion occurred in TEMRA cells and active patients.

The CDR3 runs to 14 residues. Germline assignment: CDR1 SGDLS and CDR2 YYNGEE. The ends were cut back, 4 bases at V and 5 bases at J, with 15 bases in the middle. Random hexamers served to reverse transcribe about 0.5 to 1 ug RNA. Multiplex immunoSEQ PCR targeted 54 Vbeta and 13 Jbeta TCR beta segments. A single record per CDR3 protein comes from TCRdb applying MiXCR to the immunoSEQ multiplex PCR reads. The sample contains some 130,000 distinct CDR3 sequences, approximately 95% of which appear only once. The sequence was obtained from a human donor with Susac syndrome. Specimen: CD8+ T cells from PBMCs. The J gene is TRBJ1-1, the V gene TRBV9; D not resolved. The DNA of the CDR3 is TGTGCCAGCAGCCCCTCCGGGTCTATAACTGAAGCTTTCTTT. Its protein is CASSPSGSITEAFF.